This TCR beta chain was found in a study of blood T cell repertoires in COVID-19. On the study more broadly: Nucleic acid was either cDNA or gDNA, and it came from T cells, B-cell-depleted T cells, or PBMCs.

Libraries were prepared by immunoSEQ multiplex PCR; TCRdb keeps only in-frame clonotypes and omits some of them. The data hold around 330,000 clones, with approximately 90% observed a single time. Germline V gene sequence: CDR1 SGHTA, CDR2 FQGNSA. The CDR3 is 16 amino acids. J was trimmed by 6 bases and V by 2 bases; bases with no gene match: 7. Material: peripheral blood. The V gene is TRBV7-2, the J gene TRBJ2-1, with TRBD2 matching over 10 bases. The sequence was collected from a woman in her forties or fifties with active or convalescent COVID-19. CDR3 loop: CASSLSRSSGSNEQFF. CDR3 sequence (DNA): TGTGCCAGCAGCTTAAGTAGGTCTAGCGGGAGCAATGAGCAGTTCTTC.